Shown below are 30 T cell receptor beta chains from a single sample sequenced in a study of blood T cell repertoires in COVID-19. TCRdb's copy holds only in-frame clones and misses some; the assay was immunoSEQ multiplex PCR. In the table there are over 120,000 clones, around 87% of which are singletons. The sequenced material came from PBMCs or T cells enriched from blood (not recorded which). These receptors all come from a man in his 60s who had recovered from COVID-19.

The chain carries TRBV5-5 and TRBJ1-5; D is undetermined. The CDR3 length is 14 residues. The germline CDR1 and CDR2 sequences are SGHKS and YYEKEE (reference sequence). Trimming left V 4 bases short and J 0 bases short, with 8 bases between. The CDR3 is CASSGDSSNQPQHF. DNA of the CDR3: TGTGCCAGCAGCGGTGACTCTAGCAATCAGCCCCAGCATTTT.

The table lists this clone with many counts. CDR3 sequence reads: CASSLEGDRKGYF. CDR3 bases: TGCGCCAGCAGCTTGGAGGGGGACAGGAAGGGGTACTTC. The chain has TRBV5-1 and TRBJ2-4, with 8 bases lining up with TRBD1. CDR1 and CDR2 from the germline V gene are SGHRS and YFSETQ. J lost 15 bases, V lost 0 bases, and 8 bases had no gene match. This CDR3 has 13 amino acids. Based on the CDR3 plus reference TRBV5-1 and TRBJ2-4, the full variable domain is KAGVTQTPRYLIKTRGQQVTLSCSPISGHRSVSWYQQTPGQGLQFLFEYFSETQRNKGNFPGRFSGRQFSNSRSEMNVSTLELGDSALYLCASSLEGDRKGYFGAGTRLSVL.

The chain has TRBV4-2 and TRBJ2-1, with 7 positions matching TRBD2. The germline CDR1 and CDR2 sequences are LGHNA and YNFKEQ. CDR3 size: 18 residues. The V segment lost 5 bases and the J segment 3 bases; nucleotides outside the gene matches: 16. The DNA of the CDR3 is TGTGCCAGCAGCGCCACGGCCGGGGAGCGGGGCCTCTACAATGAGCAGTTCTTC. Amino acid sequence: CASSATAGERGLYNEQFF.

The chain employs TRBV9 and TRBJ2-1; 8 bases align to TRBD2. In germline, CDR1 is SGDLS, CDR2 YYNGEE. This CDR3 spans 16 amino acids. Trimming removed 3 bases from V and 4 bases from J; junction bases left unmatched: 9. The CDR3 nucleotides are TGTGCCAGCAGCGCAGGCCCCGGGACTAGTTACAATGAGCAGTTCTTC. Its translation: CASSAGPGTSYNEQFF.

The V and J genes are TRBV5-1 and TRBJ2-2; D is uncertain. V was clipped by 0 bases and J by 5 bases, with 8 bases between them. The germline V gene has CDR1 SGHRS and CDR2 YFSETQ. This CDR3 contains 14 residues. CDR3 residues: CASSLGKQTGELFF. CDR3 DNA: TGCGCCAGCAGCTTGGGCAAGCAAACCGGGGAGCTGTTTTTT.

This clone was found a few times. V usage is TRBV28 and J usage is TRBJ1-4; D not certain. The CDR3 contains 13 residues. V was clipped by 7 bases and J by 11 bases, with 17 bases between them. The germline V gene encodes CDR1 MDHEN and CDR2 SYDVKM. CDR3 DNA sequence: TGTGCCAGCACCGCCCCCGTCGGAGCGAAACTGTTTTTT. Amino acid sequence: CASTAPVGAKLFF.

The chain couples TRBV30 to TRBJ1-4; D might be TRBD1 (6 bases). The CDR3 runs 15 residues. In germline, CDR1 is GTSNPN, CDR2 SVGIG (reference sequence). Trimming removed 5 bases at V and 0 bases at J, with 13 bases between. The CDR3 bases are TGTGCCTGGGATGTGGGACAAGCAACTAATGAAAAACTGTTTTTT. This gives the protein CAWDVGQATNEKLFF.

The rearrangement uses TRBV27 and TRBJ1-3; 9 bases map to TRBD1. Germline-derived CDR1 and CDR2 are MNHEY and SMNVEV (reference sequence). V was clipped by 2 bases and J by 4 bases; unmatched bases: 9. CDR3 size: 17 residues. The CDR3 loop is CASSLHNRGLSGNTIYF. The CDR3 DNA follows: TGTGCCAGCAGTTTACATAACAGGGGGCTTTCAGGAAACACCATATATTTT.

The V gene is TRBV28, the J gene TRBJ1-4, with D perhaps matching TRBD1 (5 bases). This CDR3 is 15 amino acids long. Germline V gene sequence: CDR1 MDHEN, CDR2 SYDVKM. With 5 bases removed from V and 7 bases from J, the gap between germline ends came to 17 bases. The DNA for the CDR3 is TGTGCCAGCAGTCCCCTGGGGGACGGGGGTGAAAAACTGTTTTTT. It translates to CASSPLGDGGEKLFF.

The gene calls are TRBV4-1 and TRBJ1-2, with D possibly being TRBD1 (5 bases). Germline V gene data show CDR1 as MGHRA and CDR2 as YSYEKL. V lost 0 bases and J 10 bases, leaving 9 bases between the germline ends. The CDR3 runs to 12 residues. This CDR3 reads CASSQEKGFYTF. CDR3 nucleotide sequence: TGCGCCAGCAGCCAAGAAAAGGGGTTCTACACCTTC.

The rearrangement uses TRBV10-3 and TRBJ2-5; 8 bases align to TRBD2. J gave up 1 base and V 4 bases, and 11 bases lay outside the gene matches. The CDR3 has 17 amino acids. Germline V gene data show CDR1 as ENHRY and CDR2 as SYGVKD. CDR3 sequence: CAISALSAGASQETQYF. CDR3 sequence (DNA): TGTGCCATCAGTGCACTTTCAGCGGGGGCCTCCCAAGAGACCCAGTACTTC.

The chain joins TRBV5-6 to TRBJ2-7; a possible D gene is TRBD2 (5 bases). Germline-derived CDR1 and CDR2 are SGHDT and YYEEEE. Trimming shortened V by 6 bases and J by 1 base, and 17 bases separated the two germline ends. CDR3 length equals 15 residues. The CDR3 DNA sequence: TGTGCCAGCAACTATAATGGACTCCGATCCTACGAGCAGTACTTC. Translated, it gives CASNYNGLRSYEQYF.

The rearrangement uses TRBV28 and TRBJ1-5; no clear D. Between the trimmed V and J ends, which lost 8 bases and 4 bases, there was a span of 15 bases. Germline V gene data show CDR1 as MDHEN and CDR2 as SYDVKM. The CDR3 loop spans 14 amino acids. The CDR3 reads CASGEIRPNQPQHF. The DNA of the CDR3 is TGTGCCAGCGGAGAGATTAGACCTAATCAGCCCCAGCATTTT.

A few counts support this clone. V and J are TRBV27 and TRBJ2-7; TRBD2 matches 9 bases. CDR3 length equals 14 residues. Germline CDR1 reads MNHEY; CDR2 reads SMNVEV (reference sequence). The V segment lost 3 bases and the J segment 4 bases; nucleotides outside the gene matches: 4. This chain's CDR3 is CASSFSGSRYEQYF. The CDR3 coding sequence is TGTGCCAGCAGTTTTAGCGGGAGTAGGTACGAGCAGTACTTC.

This sequence joins TRBV23-1 and TRBJ1-5, with 7 bases identical to TRBD1. TRBV23-1 is classed as an ORF, of uncertain function. The CDR3 spans 18 residues. With V trimmed by 3 bases and J by 4 bases, 15 bases remained unmatched. DNA for the CDR3: TGCGCCAGCAGTCAGGGGTTGAGGGACAGAAAGGGGAATCAGCCCCAGCATTTT. Its protein is CASSQGLRDRKGNQPQHF.

By share of the sample, this clone is medium-sized (0.01 to 0.1%). The chain carries TRBV28 and TRBJ2-7; D might be TRBD1 (6 bases). There are 13 residues in the CDR3. V gave up 4 bases and J gave up 2 bases, with 9 bases separating them. In germline, CDR1 is MDHEN, CDR2 SYDVKM. The CDR3 protein is CASSSQGTYEQYF. CDR3 nucleotide sequence: TGTGCCAGCAGTTCACAGGGAACCTACGAGCAGTACTTC.

CDR3 residues: CASSFSGGFQFF. CDR3 DNA: TGTGCCAGCAGTTTTTCAGGGGGATTTCAGTTCTTC. The chain is built from TRBV12-3 or TRBV12-4 and TRBJ2-1; 7 bases map to TRBD1. With 3 bases clipped from V and 13 bases from J, the junction kept 6 bases outside the gene matches. The CDR3 runs 12 residues.

The V and J genes are TRBV27 and TRBJ2-1; D call uncertain. Germline V CDR1 and CDR2: MNHEY, SMNVEV (reference sequence). There are 13 residues in the CDR3. V was pared by 5 bases and J by 8 bases, with 13 bases between. The CDR3 reads CASSVLNAHEQFF. The CDR3 region has the DNA TGTGCCAGCAGTGTCCTAAATGCGCATGAGCAGTTCTTC.

The chain carries TRBV7-9 and TRBJ1-5; no definite D call. CDR1 is SEHNR and CDR2 is FQNEAQ in the germline V gene (reference sequence). This CDR3 is 13 amino acids long. The germline V and J ends were trimmed by 8 bases and 6 bases, with 14 bases remaining between them. The CDR3 region is CASASAGIQPQHF. The CDR3 region has the DNA TGTGCCAGCGCGTCAGCGGGGATTCAGCCCCAGCATTTT.

The chain links TRBV4-1 to TRBJ2-1; 8 bases line up with TRBD2. The CDR3 runs 16 residues. Per the germline V gene, CDR1 is MGHRA and CDR2 is YSYEKL. Trimming took 0 bases from V and 8 from J; bases not matched to a gene: 9. The CDR3 spells CASSQEGLGSIYEQFF. The CDR3 DNA reads as TGCGCCAGCAGCCAAGAGGGACTAGGTAGTATCTATGAGCAGTTCTTC.

The sample holds a few counts of this clone. The rearrangement uses TRBV2 and TRBJ1-6; 7 bases map to TRBD1. Germline CDR1 reads SNHLY; CDR2 reads FYNNEI. The CDR3 loop spans 14 amino acids. Trimming removed 7 bases from V and 7 bases from J; junction bases left unmatched: 7. Here the CDR3 reads CASNRDSSNSPLHF. The CDR3 DNA reads TGTGCCAGCAACCGGGACAGTTCGAATTCACCCCTCCACTTT.

The V and J genes are TRBV28 and TRBJ2-7; TRBD2 matches at 10 bases. The CDR3 covers 15 residues. Germline assignment: CDR1 MDHEN and CDR2 SYDVKM. The trim removed 3 bases at V and 0 bases at J, leaving 2 bases unmatched. The CDR3: CASSFSGGFSYEQYF. The DNA for the CDR3 is TGTGCCAGCAGTTTTAGCGGGGGGTTCTCCTACGAGCAGTACTTC. Variable domain in full (rest from reference TRBV28 and TRBJ2-7): DVKVTQSSRYLVKRTGEKVFLECVQDMDHENMFWYRQDPGLGLRLIYFSYDVKMKEKGDIPEGYSVSREKKERFSLILESASTNQTSMYLCASSFSGGFSYEQYFGPGTRLTVT.

This chain connects TRBV6-6 to TRBJ2-1; D possibly corresponds to TRBD2 (5 bases). The CDR3 is 16 amino acids. Looked up from germline, CDR1 is MNHNY and CDR2 is SVGAGI (reference sequence). V was shortened by 4 bases and J by 2 bases, with 15 bases between the two germline ends. In DNA form, the CDR3 reads TGTGCCAGCAGTTGGCGAACGGACTGGGCCTACAATGAGCAGTTCTTC. Protein product: CASSWRTDWAYNEQFF.

The chain recombines TRBV28 with TRBJ2-5, with D unresolved. V was pared by 2 bases and J by 0 bases, with 4 bases between. This CDR3 comprises 13 residues. Germline CDR1 MDHEN, CDR2 SYDVKM. The CDR3 loop reads CASSLLHQETQYF. CDR3 coding DNA: TGTGCCAGCAGTTTACTCCACCAAGAGACCCAGTACTTC.

This chain joins TRBV4-2 and TRBJ2-2; tentatively, D is TRBD1 (6 bases). This CDR3 comprises 14 residues. Germline V CDR1 and CDR2: LGHNA, YNFKEQ. V lost 0 bases to trimming and J lost 8 bases, with 10 bases between them. CDR3 DNA sequence: TGTGCCAGCAGCCAAGATTATGGACAGGGGGAGCTGTTTTTT. This translates into CASSQDYGQGELFF.

V is TRBV6-5 and J is TRBJ1-1, with a weak D call TRBD1 (5 bases). Trimming removed 0 bases at V and 6 bases at J, with 8 bases between. The CDR3 totals 13 residues. Per the germline V gene, CDR1 is MNHEY and CDR2 is SVGAGI. CDR3 amino acids: CASSYSTGAEAFF. The CDR3 nucleotides read TGTGCCAGCAGTTACTCAACGGGGGCTGAAGCTTTCTTT.

V and J are TRBV18 and TRBJ2-7, with 11 bases that match TRBD1. This CDR3 is 14 amino acids long. From germline, CDR1 is KGHSH and CDR2 LQKENI. V gave up 6 bases and J gave up 6 bases; unmatched junction bases: 7. The CDR3 sequence: CASSPGTGGVEQYF. For the CDR3, the DNA is TGTGCCAGCTCGCCCGGGACAGGGGGTGTCGAGCAGTACTTC.

CDR3 in amino acids: CAWSPGWYQPQHF. For the CDR3, the DNA is TGTGCCTGGAGTCCAGGGTGGTATCAGCCCCAGCATTTT. V usage is TRBV30 and J usage is TRBJ1-5, with TRBD1 as a possible D gene (5 bases). CDR1 is GTSNPN, CDR2 SVGIG, per germline (reference sequence). The V end lost 2 bases, the J end lost 5 bases, and 10 bases lay between the germline ends. The CDR3 runs to 13 residues.

The chain uses TRBV11-1 and TRBJ2-5; D remains unclear. This CDR3 is 13 amino acids long. CDR1 is SGHAT, CDR2 FQDESV, per germline (reference sequence). V lost 0 bases and J 1 base, leaving 3 bases between the germline ends. The CDR3 sequence is CASSLAAQETQYF. In nucleotides, the CDR3 is TGTGCCAGCAGCTTAGCGGCCCAAGAGACCCAGTACTTC.

This chain connects TRBV11-3 to TRBJ2-7; 9 bases align to TRBD1. Germline CDR1 reads SGHNT; CDR2 reads YENEEA. Trimming removed 5 bases from V and 2 bases from J; junction bases left unmatched: 10. The CDR3 consists of 16 residues. This chain's CDR3 is CASSPALGTGPYEQYF. The CDR3 nucleotides are TGTGCCAGCAGCCCAGCGTTGGGGACAGGGCCCTACGAGCAGTACTTC.